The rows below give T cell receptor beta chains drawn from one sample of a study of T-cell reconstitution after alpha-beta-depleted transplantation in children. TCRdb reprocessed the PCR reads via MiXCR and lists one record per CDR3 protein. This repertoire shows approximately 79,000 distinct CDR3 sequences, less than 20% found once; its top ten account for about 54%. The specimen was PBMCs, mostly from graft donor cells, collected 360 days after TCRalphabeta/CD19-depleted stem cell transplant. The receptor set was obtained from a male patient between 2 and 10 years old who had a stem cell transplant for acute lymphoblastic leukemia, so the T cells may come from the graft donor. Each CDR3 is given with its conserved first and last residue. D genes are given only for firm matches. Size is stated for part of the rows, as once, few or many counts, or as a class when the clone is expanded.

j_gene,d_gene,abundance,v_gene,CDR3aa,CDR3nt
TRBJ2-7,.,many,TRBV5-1,CASSEDSLLSYEQYF,TGCGCCAGCAGCGAGGACAGCCTACTCTCCTACGAGCAGTACTTC
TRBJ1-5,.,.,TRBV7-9,CASSLAGVSQPQHF,TGTGCCAGCAGCTTAGCAGGGGTGAGCCAGCCCCAGCATTTT
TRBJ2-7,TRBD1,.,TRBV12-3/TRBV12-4,CASSLRTGGSYEQYF,TGTGCCAGCAGTTTAAGGACAGGAGGCTCCTACGAGCAGTACTTC
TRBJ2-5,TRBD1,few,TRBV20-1,CSAPTGAGGPFAQYF,TGCAGTGCCCCGACAGGGGCTGGAGGTCCCTTCGCCCAGTACTTC
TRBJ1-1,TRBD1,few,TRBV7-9,CASSPPGTGGQAFF,TGTGCCAGCAGTCCCCCCGGGACAGGGGGACAAGCTTTCTTT
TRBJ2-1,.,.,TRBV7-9,CASGFGTFYNEQFF,TGTGCCAGCGGCTTTGGGACTTTCTACAATGAGCAGTTCTTC
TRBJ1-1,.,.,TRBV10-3,CAISESVITEAFF,TGTGCCATCAGTGAGTCGGTGATCACTGAAGCTTTCTTT
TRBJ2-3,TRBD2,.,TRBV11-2,CASSLDQGASGSSGDTQYF,TGTGCCAGCAGCTTAGATCAGGGAGCTAGCGGGAGTTCGGGAGATACGCAGTATTTT
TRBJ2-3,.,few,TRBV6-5,CASSYSKFAIDTQYF,TGTGCCAGCAGTTACTCGAAATTTGCAATAGATACGCAGTATTTT
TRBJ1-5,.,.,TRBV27,CASRLSSNQPQHF,TGTGCCAGCAGACTCAGCAGCAATCAGCCCCAGCATTTT
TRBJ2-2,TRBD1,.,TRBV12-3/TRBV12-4,CASRYRDRGFRNTGELFF,TGTGCCAGCAGATACCGGGACAGGGGGTTCCGGAACACCGGGGAGCTGTTTTTT